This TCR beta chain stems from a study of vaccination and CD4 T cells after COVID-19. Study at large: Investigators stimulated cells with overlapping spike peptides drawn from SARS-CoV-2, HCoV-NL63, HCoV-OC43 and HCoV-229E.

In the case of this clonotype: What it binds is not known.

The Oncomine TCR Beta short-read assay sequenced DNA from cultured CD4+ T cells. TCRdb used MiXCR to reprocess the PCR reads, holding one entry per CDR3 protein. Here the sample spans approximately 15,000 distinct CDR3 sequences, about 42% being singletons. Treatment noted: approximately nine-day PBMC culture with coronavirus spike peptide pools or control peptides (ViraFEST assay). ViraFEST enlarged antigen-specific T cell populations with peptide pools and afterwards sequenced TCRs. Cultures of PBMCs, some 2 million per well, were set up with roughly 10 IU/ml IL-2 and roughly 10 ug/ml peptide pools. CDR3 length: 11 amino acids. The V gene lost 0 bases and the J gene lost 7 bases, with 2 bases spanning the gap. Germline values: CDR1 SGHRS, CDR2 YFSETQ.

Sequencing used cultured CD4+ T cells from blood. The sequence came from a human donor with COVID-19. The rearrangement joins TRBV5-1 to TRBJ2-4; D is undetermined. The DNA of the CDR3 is TGCGCCAGCAGCTTGGAGAACATTCAGTACTTC. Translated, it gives CASSLENIQYF.